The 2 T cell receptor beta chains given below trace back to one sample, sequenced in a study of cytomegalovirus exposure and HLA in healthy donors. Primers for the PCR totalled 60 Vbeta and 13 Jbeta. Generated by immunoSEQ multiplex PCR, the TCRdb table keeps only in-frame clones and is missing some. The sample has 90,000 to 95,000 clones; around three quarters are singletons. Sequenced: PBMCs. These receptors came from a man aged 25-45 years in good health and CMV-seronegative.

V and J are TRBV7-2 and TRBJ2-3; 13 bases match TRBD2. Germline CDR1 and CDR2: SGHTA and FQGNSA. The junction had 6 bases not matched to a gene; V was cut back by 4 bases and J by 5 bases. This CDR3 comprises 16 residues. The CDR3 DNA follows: TGTGCCAGCAGCTCTAGGACTAGCGGGGGACTAGATACGCAGTATTTT. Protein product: CASSSRTSGGLDTQYF. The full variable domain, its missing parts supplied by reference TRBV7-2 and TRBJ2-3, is GAGVSQSPSNKVTEKGKDVELRCDPISGHTALYWYRQSLGQGLEFLIYFQGNSAPDKSGLPSDRFSAERTGGSVSTLTIQRTQQEDSAVYLCASSSRTSGGLDTQYFGPGTRLTVL.

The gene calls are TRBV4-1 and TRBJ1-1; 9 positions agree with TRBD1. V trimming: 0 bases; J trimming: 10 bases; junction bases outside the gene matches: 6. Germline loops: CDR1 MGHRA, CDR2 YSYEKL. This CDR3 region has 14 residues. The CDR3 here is CASSQEGQGEGAFF. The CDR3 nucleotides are TGCGCCAGCAGCCAAGAGGGACAGGGCGAAGGAGCTTTCTTT.